The next 29 T cell receptor beta chains were all read from a single sample in a study of blood T cell repertoires in COVID-19. The method was immunoSEQ multiplex PCR; TCRdb's version includes in-frame clones alone and lacks a portion of them. The data contain 200,000 to 250,000 clones, about 79% of them singletons. Sequencing was done on a sample of peripheral blood. These receptors originate from a woman in her thirties or forties who had recovered from COVID-19.

This chain joins TRBV15 and TRBJ1-5, with D maybe TRBD1 (6 bases). V lost 4 bases, J lost 6 bases, and 16 bases lay in between. The CDR3 is 15 amino acids. The germline gives CDR1 LNHNV, CDR2 YYDKDF (reference sequence). The DNA of the CDR3 is TGTGCCACCAGCAACCCCGGAGGGGGGGGTCAGCCCCAGCATTTT. Protein sequence: CATSNPGGGGQPQHF.

This chain uses TRBV5-1 with TRBJ2-1, with TRBD2 matching 13 bases. CDR1 is SGHRS and CDR2 is YFSETQ in the germline V gene. V lost 4 bases to trimming and J lost 2 bases; unmatched junction nucleotides: 3. The CDR3 totals 16 residues. The CDR3 is CASSTGTSGAYNEQFF. The CDR3 DNA reads TGCGCCAGCAGCACTGGGACTAGCGGGGCCTACAATGAGCAGTTCTTC.

The V call is TRBV11-3, the J call TRBJ1-4; D call uncertain. The V end was cut by 4 bases, the J end by 4 bases, with 10 bases between. CDR1 SGHNT and CDR2 YENEEA come from the germline V gene. The CDR3 is 14 residues long. The CDR3 DNA follows: TGTGCCAGCAGCTCCTACAGCAGTAATGAAAAACTGTTTTTT. Translating gives CASSSYSSNEKLFF.

The rearrangement links TRBV3-1 (or the pseudogene TRBV3-2) to TRBJ1-1, with TRBD1 as a possible D gene (5 bases). Between the trimmed V and J ends, which lost 1 base and 3 bases, there was a span of 9 bases. Germline V CDR1 and CDR2: LGHDT, YNNKEL (reference sequence). The length of the CDR3 is 14 residues. In DNA form, the CDR3 reads TGTGCCAGCAGCCAAGTAGACAGCCACACTGAAGCTTTCTTT. Its translation is CASSQVDSHTEAFF.

On this clone itself: It is likely a read error, because the conserved phenylalanine at the end of the CDR3 is missing. Because the CDR3's place on the DNA is in doubt, the DNA is left out and the CDR3 is given as listed by TCRdb. The chain has TRBV23-1 and TRBJ1-1; TRBD1, the D gene given by the table, was not confirmed from the DNA. TRBV23-1 is an open reading frame, and its role is uncertain. The CDR3 length equals 17 residues, ends included. CDR3 region: CASSQSFLTPGHRSKLG.

The V gene is TRBV6-5, the J gene TRBJ2-7; 11 nucleotides line up with TRBD2. The J segment lost 5 bases and the V segment lost 0 bases, leaving 3 bases of the junction unmatched. This CDR3 is 15 amino acids long. Germline V gene lookup returns CDR1 MNHEY and CDR2 SVGAGI. CDR3: CASSYSLAGGHEQYF. The CDR3 coding sequence is TGTGCCAGCAGTTACTCCCTAGCGGGGGGCCACGAGCAGTACTTC.

The CDR3 DNA sequence: TGTGCCAGCAGTTACTCACAGGGTGGTAATTCACCCCTCCACTTT. Translating it yields CASSYSQGGNSPLHF. This chain connects TRBV6-5 to TRBJ1-6, with a weak D call TRBD1 (6 bases). CDR1 and CDR2 (germline): MNHEY, SVGAGI. This CDR3 comprises 15 residues. Trimming cost V 0 bases and J 6 bases, with 9 bases left between them.

The chain has TRBV6-1 and TRBJ2-7, with 11 nucleotides matching TRBD2. V shed 1 base, J shed 2 bases, and the junction held 10 bases outside the gene matches. CDR1 MNHNS and CDR2 SASEGT come from the germline V gene. CDR3 length: 18 amino acids. The CDR3 bases are TGTGCCAGCAGTGAAGGTCCGACTAGCGGGGCGATTACCTACGAGCAGTACTTC. Encoded protein: CASSEGPTSGAITYEQYF.

The J gene is TRBJ2-1, the V gene TRBV5-4; perhaps TRBD2 as D (6 bases). This CDR3 region has 14 residues. Per germline, CDR1 SGHNT and CDR2 YYREEE (reference sequence). V was trimmed by 5 bases and J by 1 base, leaving 10 bases between them. For the CDR3, the DNA is TGTGCCAGCAGTATAGCGGCATCCTACAATGAGCAGTTCTTC. This encodes CASSIAASYNEQFF.

This sequence joins TRBV6-6 and TRBJ1-1; D is undetermined. The CDR3 totals 14 residues. Trimming stripped 6 bases from V and 2 bases from J, with 13 bases between. Germline CDR1 reads MNHNY; CDR2 reads SVGAGI (reference sequence). The CDR3 DNA reads as TGTGCCAGCAGACCTGACACATTCAACACTGAAGCTTTCTTT. Translated: CASRPDTFNTEAFF.

The chain combines TRBV6-5 with TRBJ1-2; no clear D. The CDR3 runs to 14 residues. CDR1 is MNHEY, CDR2 SVGAGI, per germline. Trimming removed 4 bases at V and 3 bases at J, with 12 bases between. CDR3 protein: CASSSPGTHYGYTF. The CDR3 bases are TGTGCCAGCAGTTCCCCTGGCACCCACTATGGCTACACCTTC.

The chain employs TRBV2 and TRBJ2-1, with a possible D match to TRBD2 (5 bases). Germline CDR1 and CDR2: SNHLY and FYNNEI. This CDR3 is built from 11 residues. Trimming took off 6 bases at V and 9 bases at J, with 9 bases between the two ends. The CDR3 region is CASRERREQFF. The DNA for the CDR3 is TGTGCCAGCAGGGAGCGGCGTGAGCAGTTCTTC.

As regards this clone: Other DNA variants within this sample encode the same CDR3. This chain links TRBV5-1 with TRBJ1-4; D possibly corresponds to TRBD1 (5 bases). The CDR3 contains 15 residues. Looked up from germline, CDR1 is SGHRS and CDR2 is YFSETQ. Trimming pared 0 bases from V and 0 bases from J, leaving 6 bases between. The CDR3 protein is CASSLAGATNEKLFF. The CDR3 DNA reads as TGCGCCAGCAGCTTGGCGGGGGCAACTAATGAAAAACTGTTTTTT.

The gene calls are TRBV30 and TRBJ1-4, with 7 bases lining up with TRBD1. V trimming: 1 base; J trimming: 8 bases; junction bases outside the gene matches: 4. Germline V gives CDR1 GTSNPN, CDR2 SVGIG (reference sequence). CDR3 length: 13 amino acids. The CDR3 loop reads CAWSGQGGEKLFF. DNA of the CDR3: TGTGCCTGGAGTGGACAGGGCGGGGAAAAACTGTTTTTT.

This chain uses TRBV6-5 with TRBJ2-3; perhaps TRBD1 as D (5 bases). The CDR3 consists of 14 residues. The V and J ends lost 2 bases and 0 bases respectively, with 6 bases between them. CDR1 and CDR2 (germline): MNHEY, SVGAGI. Here the CDR3 DNA reads TGTGCCAGCAGTTACGGGGCTAGCACAGATACGCAGTATTTT. This gives the protein CASSYGASTDTQYF.

This clone was detected only once. CDR3 sequence: CASSPSSGGLRGPYQETQYF. In DNA, the CDR3 is TGTGCCAGCTCACCAAGTAGCGGGGGCCTACGAGGACCGTACCAAGAGACCCAGTACTTC. The chain employs TRBV18 and TRBJ2-5, with 9 bases matching TRBD2. Per the germline V gene, CDR1 is KGHSH and CDR2 is LQKENI. The CDR3 covers 20 residues. J lost 0 bases, V lost 2 bases, and 16 bases had no gene match.

The chain is built from TRBV11-2 and TRBJ2-7, with a tentative D call TRBD2 (5 bases). This CDR3 spans 13 amino acids. CDR1 is SGHAT and CDR2 is FQNNGV in the germline V gene. Between the trimmed V and J ends, which lost 5 bases and 3 bases, there was a span of 11 bases. CDR3 in DNA: TGTGCCAGCAGCCGCGGACTCTACTACGAGCAGTACTTC. It translates to CASSRGLYYEQYF. The full variable domain, its missing parts supplied by reference TRBV11-2 and TRBJ2-7, is EAGVAQSPRYKIIEKRQSVAFWCNPISGHATLYWYQQILGQGPKLLIQFQNNGVVDDSQLPKDRFSAERLKGVDSTLKIQPAKLEDSAVYLCASSRGLYYEQYFGPGTRLTVT.

The chain employs TRBV6-5 and TRBJ1-2; 8 bases are a match to TRBD1. The germline gives CDR1 MNHEY, CDR2 SVGAGI. CDR3 length: 15 amino acids. V lost 2 bases and J lost 8; bases outside the gene matches: 10. As DNA, the CDR3 is TGTGCCAGCAGTTACCGGACAGGGTCGGCAGAGGGCTACACCTTC. Amino acid sequence: CASSYRTGSAEGYTF.

J is TRBJ1-1 and V is TRBV30; 8 bases agree with TRBD1. Germline V gene data show CDR1 as GTSNPN and CDR2 as SVGIG (reference sequence). Germline trimming cut 0 bases from V and 5 bases from J; bases unmatched to any gene: 8. CDR3 length: 15 residues. DNA for the CDR3: TGTGCCTGGAGTGTATCCCCGACAGGGGCTACTGAAGCTTTCTTT. This encodes CAWSVSPTGATEAFF.

In the case of this clone: The sample has other DNA sequences that encode this CDR3 too. The V and J genes are TRBV24-1 and TRBJ1-2; 11 nucleotides align to TRBD1. CDR3 length: 13 amino acids. Germline CDR1 reads KGHDR; CDR2 reads SFDVKD. V dropped 5 bases and J dropped 8; count of bases not matched to a gene: 3. This chain's CDR3 is CATSGDRGYGYTF. In nucleotides, the CDR3 is TGTGCCACCAGTGGGGACAGGGGGTACGGCTACACCTTC.

The chain couples TRBV6-5 to TRBJ1-6; D is unresolved. Between the trimmed V and J ends, which lost 4 bases and 0 bases, there was a span of 4 bases. Germline V CDR1 and CDR2: MNHEY, SVGAGI. The CDR3 covers 14 residues. Here the CDR3 reads CASSSISYNSPLHF. For the CDR3, the DNA is TGTGCCAGCAGTTCCATCTCCTATAATTCACCCCTCCACTTT.

This sequence joins TRBV5-1 and TRBJ1-1; 11 bases align to TRBD1. V dropped 4 bases and J dropped 1; count of bases not matched to a gene: 12. This CDR3 has 18 amino acids. The V gene's germline CDR1 is SGHRS and CDR2 YFSETQ. DNA of the CDR3: TGCGCCAGCAGCCGATCGCCAAGGGGGACAGGGGGGAACACTGAAGCTTTCTTT. Translation gives CASSRSPRGTGGNTEAFF.

V and J are TRBV3-1 (or the pseudogene TRBV3-2) and TRBJ1-6, with TRBD1 matching 7 bases. V was pared by 0 bases and J by 10 bases, with 9 bases of the junction left unmatched. This CDR3 comprises 16 residues. Germline assignment: CDR1 LGHDT and CDR2 YNNKEL (reference sequence). CDR3 sequence reads: CASSQDHMSGGSPLHF. For the CDR3, the DNA is TGTGCCAGCAGCCAAGATCATATGTCAGGGGGGTCACCCCTCCACTTT.

The rearrangement joins TRBV10-2 to TRBJ1-4; tentative D call: TRBD1 (5 bases). The CDR3 is made up of 14 amino acids. V gave up 7 bases and J gave up 8 bases, with 17 bases separating them. Looked up from germline, CDR1 is WSHSY and CDR2 is SAAADI. CDR3 nucleotides: TGCGCCAGCACCCCCAGGGCCGGTTGGGAAAAACTGTTTTTT. Translation: CASTPRAGWEKLFF.

The gene calls are TRBV19 and TRBJ2-2, with 9 positions matching TRBD1. With V trimmed by 6 bases and J by 6 bases, 11 bases remained unmatched. The germline gives CDR1 LNHDA, CDR2 SQIVND (reference sequence). This CDR3 contains 16 residues. Here the CDR3 reads CASRAGDRGIPGELFF. The CDR3 coding sequence is TGTGCCAGTAGAGCGGGCGACAGGGGGATCCCCGGGGAGCTGTTTTTT.

The chain couples TRBV10-3 to TRBJ1-3; a possible D gene is TRBD1 (5 bases). The V gene lost 0 bases and the J gene lost 1 base, with 10 bases spanning the gap. This CDR3 contains 16 residues. Looked up from germline, CDR1 is ENHRY and CDR2 is SYGVKD. The CDR3 DNA follows: TGTGCCATCAGTGAGTCCCTGGGGGGATCTGGAAACACCATATATTTT. Residues: CAISESLGGSGNTIYF.

The chain is built from TRBV9 and TRBJ2-1; 10 nucleotides match TRBD2. Germline V CDR1 and CDR2: SGDLS, YYNGEE. The J segment lost 7 bases and the V segment lost 3 bases, leaving 10 bases of the junction unmatched. The CDR3 totals 16 residues. In DNA form, the CDR3 reads TGTGCCAGCAGCGATGGGAGCGGGGGGGCCTGGAATGAGCAGTTCTTC. Amino acids: CASSDGSGGAWNEQFF. The variable domain in full, with the rest retrieved from reference TRBV9 and TRBJ2-1, is DSGVTQTPKHLITATGQRVTLRCSPRSGDLSVYWYQQSLDQGLQFLIQYYNGEERAKGNILERFSAQQFPDLHSELNLSSLELGDSALYFCASSDGSGGAWNEQFFGPGTRLTVL.

The V call is TRBV18, the J call TRBJ2-1, with TRBD2 matching over 8 bases. The CDR3 sequence is 13 residues long. Germline assignment: CDR1 KGHSH and CDR2 LQKENI. The V gene end was trimmed by 4 bases and the J gene end by 8 bases; junction bases not matched to a gene: 4. The CDR3 sequence is CASSRGLEDEQFF. The CDR3 DNA reads as TGTGCCAGCTCACGGGGACTAGAGGATGAGCAGTTCTTC. Looking up the rest from reference TRBV18 and TRBJ2-1 gives the full variable domain: NAGVMQNPRHLVRRRGQEARLRCSPMKGHSHVYWYRQLPEEGLKFMVYLQKENIIDESGMPKERFSAEFPKEGPSILRIQQVVRGDSAAYFCASSRGLEDEQFFGPGTRLTVL.

V usage is TRBV5-4 and J usage is TRBJ2-7; 15 nucleotides line up with TRBD2. V lost 2 bases to trimming and J lost 3 bases; unmatched junction nucleotides: 9. The CDR3 has 18 residues. Germline V gives CDR1 SGHNT, CDR2 YYREEE (reference sequence). The chain's CDR3 is CASSLRTSGGASRYEQYF. CDR3 DNA: TGTGCCAGCAGCTTACGGACTAGCGGGGGGGCCTCACGCTACGAGCAGTACTTC.